This T cell receptor beta chain was observed in a study of T-cell memory formation after mild COVID-19. About the study: Clustering of TCRs was largely donor specific.

5'RACE with constant-segment primers yielded barcoded, UMI-tagged TCR alpha and TCR beta cDNA libraries. TCRdb re-called the 5' RACE reads through MiXCR, storing one row per CDR3 protein. The table includes 200,000 to 250,000 distinct CDR3 sequences, over 9.5% detected once. This clonotype was seen a few times. Germline lookup yields CDR1 SGHVS and CDR2 FQNEAQ. The CDR3 consists of 15 residues. The V end lost 1 base, the J end lost 4 bases, and 13 bases lay between the germline ends. Material: PBMCs or a T cell subset sorted from them (not recorded which). The chain couples TRBV7-8 to TRBJ1-1; unclear D gene. The TCR sequence derives from a man aged 18 to 30 who had mild COVID-19 (a few samples of this study predate the infection). Cell type and time point are not known. CDR3 coding DNA: TGTGCCAGCAGCTTAGGCTCCTCCCGCGGCACTGAAGCTTTCTTT. Translation: CASSLGSSRGTEAFF.